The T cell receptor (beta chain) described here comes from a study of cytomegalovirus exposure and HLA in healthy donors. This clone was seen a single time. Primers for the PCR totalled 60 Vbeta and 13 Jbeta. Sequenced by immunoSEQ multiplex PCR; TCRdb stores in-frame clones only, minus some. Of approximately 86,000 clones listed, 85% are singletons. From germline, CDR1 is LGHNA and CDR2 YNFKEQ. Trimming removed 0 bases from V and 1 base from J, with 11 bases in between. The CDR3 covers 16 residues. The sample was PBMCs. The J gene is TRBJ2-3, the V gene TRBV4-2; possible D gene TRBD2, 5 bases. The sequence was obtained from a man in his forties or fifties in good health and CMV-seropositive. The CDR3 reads CASSQEGRRGTDTQYF. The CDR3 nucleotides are TGTGCCAGCAGCCAAGAAGGCCGGCGGGGCACAGATACGCAGTATTTT.